This T cell receptor beta chain was identified in a study of blood T cell repertoires in COVID-19. Study details: Italy, Spain and the United States were the sources of the convalescent and acute COVID-19 samples. PBMCs, B-cell-depleted T cells, or T cells were the source of the cDNA or gDNA that made up the material.

Authors' data handling: From reference gene primer amplification, estimates of nucleated cell counts were derived. Using immunoSEQ multiplex PCR, the repertoire was profiled, and TCRdb retains in-frame clones only, with some absent. That table furnishes V, J and clone size, whereas the DNA furnished D and trimming. In the table there are approximately 530,000 clones, 85% to 90% of which are singletons. This clone has only one observation. This clonotype was sampled from a woman aged 50 to 60 with COVID-19, enrolled during active disease. Sequencing input: peripheral blood.

As DNA, the CDR3 is TGTGCCAGCTACAGAGCTAACTATGGCTACACCTTC. The encoded protein is CASYRANYGYTF. The chain couples TRBV27 to TRBJ1-2; D gene unclear. Per the germline V gene, CDR1 is MNHEY and CDR2 is SMNVEV (reference sequence). The CDR3 is 12 residues long. With 8 bases removed from V and 0 bases from J, the gap between germline ends came to 7 bases.